This is a list of T cell receptor beta chains from one sample in a study of Graves' ophthalmopathy and Graves' hyperthyroidism. TCRdb passed the multiplex PCR reads through MiXCR, listing each CDR3 protein once. The sample has 360,000 or so distinct CDR3 sequences, around 19% seen once; the top ten hold 1.6%. Sequences were obtained from peripheral blood. The source is a woman between 18 and 30 years old with Graves' ophthalmopathy. Each CDR3 is given with its conserved first and last residue. D genes are given only for firm matches. Size tells how often a clone was seen (once, few, many) or the class of an expanded clone, and some rows leave it out.

d_call clone_size cdr3_length j_call v_call cdr3_nt cdr3_aa
TRBD1 many 13 TRBJ2-7 TRBV6-1 TGTGCCAGCAGCCCGGGACAGTCCTACGAGCAGTACTTC CASSPGQSYEQYF
TRBD2 many 15 TRBJ2-7 TRBV6-1 TGTGCCAGCAGTGGGGGGACTAGCGGAGTCTACGAGCAGTACTTC CASSGGTSGVYEQYF
TRBD1 . 13 TRBJ2-5 TRBV29-1 TGCAGCACGTCGACAGGGGGCGGGAAGACCCAGTACTTC CSTSTGGGKTQYF
TRBD1 many 16 TRBJ2-7 TRBV7-6 TGTGCCAGCAGCTTGGTCCGGGGGACAGGGGGATACGAGCAGTACTTC CASSLVRGTGGYEQYF
TRBD1 many 13 TRBJ1-2 TRBV7-2 TGTGCCAGCAGCGCCGGGACAGGGTCTGGCTACACCTTC CASSAGTGSGYTF
. many 15 TRBJ1-1 TRBV19 TGTGCCAGTAGTATGAGGCCAGTCATGAACACTGAAGCTTTCTTT CASSMRPVMNTEAFF
. many 16 TRBJ2-2 TRBV12-3/TRBV12-4 TGTGCCAGCAGTTTGGGGGGTCTGGAGAACACCGGGGAGCTGTTTTTT CASSLGGLENTGELFF
. many 13 TRBJ2-7 TRBV7-2 TGTGCCAGCAGCGCCTCGTCATCCTACGAGCAGTACTTC CASSASSSYEQYF
. few 15 TRBJ1-1 TRBV5-5 TGTGCCAGCAGCCGGGGGGCCCTACGGAACACTGAAGCTTTCTTT CASSRGALRNTEAFF
. . 12 TRBJ1-6 TRBV4-1 TGCGCCAGCAGCCGGGAGCCGGGGCCCCTCCACTTT CASSREPGPLHF
TRBD1 many 16 TRBJ2-2 TRBV12-3/TRBV12-4 TGTGCCAGCAGTCCCCGGGACAGGGGGCTTCACGGGGAGCTGTTTTTT CASSPRDRGLHGELFF
. many 13 TRBJ2-2 TRBV7-8 TGTGCCAGCAGCCCGACATGGGCCGGGGAGCTGTTTTTT CASSPTWAGELFF
. many 15 TRBJ1-2 TRBV29-1 TGCAGCGTTGTCCCCGACGGAGATACAGGGTATGGCTACACCTTC CSVVPDGDTGYGYTF
. many 13 TRBJ1-6 TRBV7-2 TGTGCCAGCAGCTTAGCGGGGATTTCACCCCTCCACTTT CASSLAGISPLHF
. many 15 TRBJ2-7 TRBV7-2 TGTGCCAGCAGCTTAGGTAGTGACAGGCCCTACGAGCAGTACTTC CASSLGSDRPYEQYF
. many 13 TRBJ1-6 TRBV7-3 TGTGCCAGCAGCCCCACCCGGGGTTCACCCCTCCACTTT CASSPTRGSPLHF
TRBD2 many 17 TRBJ2-3 TRBV6-2/TRBV6-3 TGTGCCAGCAGTTACTCTGCTAGCGGGGCTAGCACAGATACGCAGTATTTT CASSYSASGASTDTQYF
. few 17 TRBJ2-7 TRBV30 TGTGCCTGGAGTGTACGACCAGGGGACTCGATCGCCTACGAGCAGTACTTC CAWSVRPGDSIAYEQYF
. many 12 TRBJ1-1 TRBV30 TGTGCCTGGAGCGACGGAGCGGCTGAAGCTTTCTTT CAWSDGAAEAFF
. . 12 TRBJ2-7 TRBV29-1 TGCAGCGTTGAATTGAGGGACTACGAGCAGTACTTC CSVELRDYEQYF
. once 14 TRBJ2-7 TRBV6-1 TGTGCCAGCAGTGAACGGGGGGCTCTGAACGAGCAGTACTTC CASSERGALNEQYF
. many 15 TRBJ2-2 TRBV6-1 TGTGCCAGCAGGGGGTGGGAGACCAACACCGGGGAGCTGTTTTTT CASRGWETNTGELFF
TRBD2 many 13 TRBJ2-5 TRBV6-2/TRBV6-3 TGTGCCAGCAGTCGAGCGGGAGGAGAGACCCAGTACTTC CASSRAGGETQYF
. many 15 TRBJ1-2 TRBV30 TGTGCCTGGAGTGTAAGACAGACAAGTTCGGAGGGCTACACCTTC CAWSVRQTSSEGYTF
TRBD2 . 14 TRBJ2-5 TRBV7-9 TGTGCCAGCAGGCCAACTAGCGGACAAGAGACCCAGTACTTC CASRPTSGQETQYF
TRBD2 many 17 TRBJ2-1 TRBV6-4 TGTGCCAGCAGTGAATTTAGATCGGCGGGAGTTTACAATGAGCAGTTCTTC CASSEFRSAGVYNEQFF
. . 13 TRBJ2-7 TRBV20-1 TGCAGTGCTAGGAGTAGCTCCATCTACGAGCAGTACTTC CSARSSSIYEQYF
. many 15 TRBJ1-1 TRBV24-1 TGTGCCACCAGTGTCACCCCCCAGGGCGGCACTGAAGCTTTCTTT CATSVTPQGGTEAFF
TRBD1 many 15 TRBJ1-3 TRBV29-1 TGCAGCGTACGATCGGACAGGCTTAATTGGAACACCATATATTTT CSVRSDRLNWNTIYF
. many 15 TRBJ2-5 TRBV6-5 TGTGCCAGCTCCCCCTGGGGGGGCATAGGAGAGACCCAGTACTTC CASSPWGGIGETQYF
TRBD2 many 17 TRBJ2-7 TRBV15 TGTGCCACCGCCCTGACCGTTGGGAGCGGGATGTGGTACGAGCAGTACTTC CATALTVGSGMWYEQYF
. many 15 TRBJ2-7 TRBV27 TGTGCCAGCAGTTTGACCGGGACCCTGTCCTACGAGCAGTACTTC CASSLTGTLSYEQYF
TRBD1 few 16 TRBJ2-7 TRBV5-6 TGTGCCAGCAGCCCCTATATCGGGGACAGGGTTGACGAGCAGTACTTC CASSPYIGDRVDEQYF
TRBD1 many 16 TRBJ2-4 TRBV9 TGTGCCAGCAGCGTGGCCCCGACAGGGGCCAAAAACATTCAGTACTTC CASSVAPTGAKNIQYF
TRBD1 many 13 TRBJ1-1 TRBV6-2/TRBV6-3 TGTGCCAGCAGCGGACAGGTGGTGACTGAAGCTTTCTTT CASSGQVVTEAFF
TRBD1 . 14 TRBJ2-5 TRBV6-1 TGTGCCAGCAGGTTGGACAGGGCCCAAGAGACCCAGTACTTC CASRLDRAQETQYF
. . 16 TRBJ1-2 TRBV4-2 TGTGCCAGCAGCCAAGATCCGGGGCAGGCGAACTATGGCTACACCTTC CASSQDPGQANYGYTF
. many 14 TRBJ2-7 TRBV12-3/TRBV12-4 TGTGCCAGCAGCCCGAGCGGGCTTTACGACGAGCAGTACTTC CASSPSGLYDEQYF
. many 13 TRBJ2-2 TRBV7-9 TGTGCCAGCACCCCCTCGGGGGCCGGGGAGCTGTTTTTT CASTPSGAGELFF
. many 15 TRBJ2-7 TRBV11-2 TGTGCCAGCAGCTTTGGACCAGGGCGATCCTACGAGCAGTACTTC CASSFGPGRSYEQYF
TRBD1 many 20 TRBJ2-2 TRBV19 TGTGCCAGTAGTATAGAAGGTCCCCAAGGGCGGACAGGGTACGCCGGGGAGCTGTTTTTT CASSIEGPQGRTGYAGELFF
. few 14 TRBJ1-6 TRBV20-1 TGCAGTGCCGTCCAGGGAGAGAATAATTCACCCCTCCACTTT CSAVQGENNSPLHF
TRBD1 . 15 TRBJ1-5 TRBV28 TGTGCCAGCAGTCCGTACGGGACAGGGACACGTCCCCAGCATTTT CASSPYGTGTRPQHF
. many 16 TRBJ1-1 TRBV20-1 TGCAGTGCTAGAGATCCCTGGGGGGCTGTGAACACTGAAGCTTTCTTT CSARDPWGAVNTEAFF
. many 15 TRBJ2-5 TRBV11-2 TGTGCCAGCAGGCAAGGGGATCTAGTGCAAGAGACCCAGTACTTC CASRQGDLVQETQYF
. . 14 TRBJ1-5 TRBV6-2/TRBV6-3 TGTGCCAGCAGTTACCATCATTACAATCAGCCCCAGCATTTT CASSYHHYNQPQHF
TRBD2 many 14 TRBJ2-7 TRBV4-1 TGCGCCAGCAGCCAGCTCAACGGGGGGAACGAGCAGTACTTC CASSQLNGGNEQYF